One T cell receptor (beta chain) is described in this entry. This clonotype was detected many times. The specificity of this receptor is unknown. No clone much larger than this one lies a single base away; base qualities are absent. The cysteine opens and the phenylalanine closes a CDR3 of 16 amino acids. This entry keeps only the CDR3 DNA: 48 bases, framed from base 1. Trimming at the junction amounts to 0 bases on V and 0 bases on J, and the germline ends lie 11 bases apart. CDR1 SGHRS and CDR2 YFSETQ are derived from the germline V gene. The sample originates from a study of spatial heterogeneity in lung cancer (dated by TCRdb to between 2017 and 2020). Concerning the study at large: More beta-chain than alpha-chain transcripts were consistently detected, likely reflecting higher beta-chain transcript abundance. Both alpha and beta chains were TCR-sequenced in samples taken at surgery, namely 220 tumor regions, around 61 matched nontumor lung samples and about 52 PBMC samples. Nonsynonymous mutation counts, determined by whole-exome sequencing of tumor tissue, were related to features of the TCR repertoire. TCR alpha and beta repertoires were quantitatively compared across multiple tumor regions, matched nontumor lung and blood in non-small cell lung cancer. In the raw uncorrected reads, each unique combination of TCR and UMI appeared more than ten times on average. Study-level results and caveats: Confirming at a functional level the hypothesis that regional TCRs recognize regional mutations was considered to require additional single-cell paired TCR alpha and beta sequencing. Ubiquitous expanded tumor TCRs were found in blood more often at tumor resection than at routine follow-up.

The library was prepared using 5' RACE. Sequencing used a NextSeq 500. The TCR library protocol attached a unique molecular identifier to each TCR cDNA molecule to allow correction of PCR and sequencing errors. Turning to the authors' computational methods: Decombinator tools were used for TCR identification, UMI-based error correction and CDR3 extraction. Expanded TCRs were defined as those above a frequency of 2 per 1,000, corresponding to the top 1% of the tumor frequency distribution. Renyi diversity was computed with the R vegan package after each repertoire had been subsampled 100 times to 5,000 TCRs. To build CDR3 similarity networks, amino acid triplet string-kernel similarity was used, and CDR3s were connected when their pairwise similarity was above 0.82. The public sequencing data were trimmed at Q25 with fastp and processed into clonotypes with MiXCR by TCRdb, which kept only in-frame beta chains. A single entry per CDR3 protein holds the most common genes and DNA from its merged rows. The authors' filters were not applied to this entry. A total of about 48,000 distinct CDR3 sequences appear in this sample, roughly 5.7% of them only once. The biggest ten clones account for approximately 12% of the sample.

The time point tag for this specimen amounts to: sample taken at primary tumor resection. Whole RNA extracted from tumor and nontumor lung tissue, or from cryopreserved PBMC samples, was used for TCR sequencing without cell sorting. The donors were 65 to 90 patients from the lung TRACERx cohort who had early-stage, untreated non-small cell lung cancer. Only patients with enough RNA available from two or more tumor regions were chosen for TCR sequencing. The receptor was derived from a male donor with early-stage non-small cell lung cancer. The V and J genes are TRBV5-1 and TRBJ2-3; the D gene identity is not certain. Sequenced here: PBMCs, sampled at surgery. Here the CDR3 is given as CASSLALTTSTDTQYF. The DNA sequence follows: TGCGCCAGCAGCTTGGCCCTCACAACTAGCACAGATACGCAGTATTTT.